A single T cell receptor beta chain is shown here with its context. Its antigen remains unknown. This sample was taken from a study of T cell responses to AZD1222 COVID-19 vaccine. Study in general: The analysis combined second doses at about 4 or about 12 weeks.

Profiling relied on immunoSEQ multiplex PCR, and the TCRdb table lists in-frame clones only, not all of them. The sample records 90,000 to 120,000 clones, roughly 86% being singletons. Germline V gives CDR1 SGHNT, CDR2 YYREEE (reference sequence). V shed 4 bases, J shed 0 bases, and the junction held 4 bases outside the gene matches. The CDR3 length is 17 residues. Findings and caveats of the study: Repertoires were obtained solely post-peak T cell response. Spike-specific TCR breadth and depth grew following two AZD1222 doses. The donor group comprised mostly white British people and more females; the analysis possibly underestimated clonal diversity.

The chain couples TRBV5-4 to TRBJ2-3; 14 bases map to TRBD2. This receptor was taken from an adult in good health. Sequenced material: peripheral blood, taken on day 0 of AZD1222 vaccination. CDR3 loop: CASSPRLAGGSTDTQYF. The CDR3 nucleotides are TGTGCCAGCAGCCCCCGACTAGCGGGGGGGAGCACAGATACGCAGTATTTT.